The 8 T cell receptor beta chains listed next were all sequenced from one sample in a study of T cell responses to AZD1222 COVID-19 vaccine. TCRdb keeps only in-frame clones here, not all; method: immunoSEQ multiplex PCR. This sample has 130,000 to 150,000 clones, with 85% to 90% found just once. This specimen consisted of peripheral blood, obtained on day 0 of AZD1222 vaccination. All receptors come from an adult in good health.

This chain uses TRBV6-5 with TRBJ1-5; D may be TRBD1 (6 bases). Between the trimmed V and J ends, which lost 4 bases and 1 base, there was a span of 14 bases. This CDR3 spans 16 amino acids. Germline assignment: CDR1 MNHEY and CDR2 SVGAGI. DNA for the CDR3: TGTGCCAGCAGTTCATCCCGCAGGGGAAGCAATCAGCCCCAGCATTTT. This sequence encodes CASSSSRRGSNQPQHF.

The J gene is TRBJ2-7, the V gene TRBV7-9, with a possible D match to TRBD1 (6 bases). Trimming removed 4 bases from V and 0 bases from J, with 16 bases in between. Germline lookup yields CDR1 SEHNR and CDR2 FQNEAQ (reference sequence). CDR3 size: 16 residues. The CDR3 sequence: CASSWAVGAVSYEQYF. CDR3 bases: TGTGCCAGCAGCTGGGCGGTGGGGGCCGTCTCCTACGAGCAGTACTTC. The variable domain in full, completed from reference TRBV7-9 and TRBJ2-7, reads DTGVSQNPRHKITKRGQNVTFRCDPISEHNRLYWYRQTLGQGPEFLTYFQNEAQLEKSRLLSDRFSAERPKGSFSTLEIQRTEQGDSAMYLCASSWAVGAVSYEQYFGPGTRLTVT.

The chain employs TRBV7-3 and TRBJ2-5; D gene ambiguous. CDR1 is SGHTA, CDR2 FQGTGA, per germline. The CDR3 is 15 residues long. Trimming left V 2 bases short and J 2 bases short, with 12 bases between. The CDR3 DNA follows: TGTGCCAGCAGCTTAGGAAGTACTAAGCAAGAGACCCAGTACTTC. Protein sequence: CASSLGSTKQETQYF. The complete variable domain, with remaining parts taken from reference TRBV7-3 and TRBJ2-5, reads GAGVSQTPSNKVTEKGKYVELRCDPISGHTALYWYRQSLGQGPEFLIYFQGTGAADDSGLPNDRFFAVRPEGSVSTLKIQRTERGDSAVYLCASSLGSTKQETQYFGPGTRLLVL.

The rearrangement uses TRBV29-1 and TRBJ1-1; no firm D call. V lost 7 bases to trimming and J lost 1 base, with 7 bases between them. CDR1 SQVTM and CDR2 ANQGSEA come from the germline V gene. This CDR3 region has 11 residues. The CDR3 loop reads CSALENTEAFF. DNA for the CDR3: TGCAGCGCCTTGGAGAACACTGAAGCTTTCTTT.

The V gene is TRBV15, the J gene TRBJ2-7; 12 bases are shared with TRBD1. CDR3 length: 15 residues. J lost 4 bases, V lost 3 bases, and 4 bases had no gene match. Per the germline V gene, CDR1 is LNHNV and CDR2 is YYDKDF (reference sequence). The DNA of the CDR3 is TGTGCCACCAGCAGCCGGGACAGGGGGCGATACGAGCAGTACTTC. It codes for CATSSRDRGRYEQYF.

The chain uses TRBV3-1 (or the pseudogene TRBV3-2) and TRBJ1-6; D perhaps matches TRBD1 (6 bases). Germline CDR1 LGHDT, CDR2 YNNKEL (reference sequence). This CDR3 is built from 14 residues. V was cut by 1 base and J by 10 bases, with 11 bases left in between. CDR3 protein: CASSQVQGRSPLHF. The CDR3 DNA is TGTGCCAGCAGCCAAGTGCAGGGGCGGTCACCCCTCCACTTT.

CDR3 sequence reads: CASSQDGREPLFNSPLHF. DNA of the CDR3: TGCGCCAGCAGCCAAGATGGCAGGGAGCCTTTATTTAATTCACCCCTCCACTTT. The chain uses TRBV4-1 and TRBJ1-6; D is possibly TRBD1 (5 bases). This CDR3 comprises 18 residues. V lost 0 bases and J lost 6, with 18 bases in between. CDR1 and CDR2 (germline): MGHRA, YSYEKL.

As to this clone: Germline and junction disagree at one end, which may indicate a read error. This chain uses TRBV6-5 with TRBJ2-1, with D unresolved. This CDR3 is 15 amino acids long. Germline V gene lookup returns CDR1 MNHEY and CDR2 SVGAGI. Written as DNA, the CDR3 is TGTGCCGGCAGTTACTCTATCATCGAGTACAATGAGCAGTTCTTC. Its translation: CAGSYSIIEYNEQFF.